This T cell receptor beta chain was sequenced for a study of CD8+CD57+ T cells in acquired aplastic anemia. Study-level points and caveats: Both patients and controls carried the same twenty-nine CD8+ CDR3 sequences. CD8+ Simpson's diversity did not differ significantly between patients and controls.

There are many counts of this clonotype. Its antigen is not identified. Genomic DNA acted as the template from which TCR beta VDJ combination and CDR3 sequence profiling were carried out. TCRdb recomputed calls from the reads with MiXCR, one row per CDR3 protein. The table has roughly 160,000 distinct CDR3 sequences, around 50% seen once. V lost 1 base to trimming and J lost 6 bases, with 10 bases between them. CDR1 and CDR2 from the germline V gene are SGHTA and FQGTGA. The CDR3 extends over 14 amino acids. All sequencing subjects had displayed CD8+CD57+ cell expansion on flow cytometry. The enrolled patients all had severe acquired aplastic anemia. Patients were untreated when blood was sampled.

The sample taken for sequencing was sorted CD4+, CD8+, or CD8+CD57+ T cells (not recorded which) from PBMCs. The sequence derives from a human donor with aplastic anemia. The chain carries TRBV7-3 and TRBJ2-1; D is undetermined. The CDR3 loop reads CASSLNWDGNEQFF. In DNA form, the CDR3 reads TGTGCCAGCAGCTTAAACTGGGATGGCAATGAGCAGTTCTTC.